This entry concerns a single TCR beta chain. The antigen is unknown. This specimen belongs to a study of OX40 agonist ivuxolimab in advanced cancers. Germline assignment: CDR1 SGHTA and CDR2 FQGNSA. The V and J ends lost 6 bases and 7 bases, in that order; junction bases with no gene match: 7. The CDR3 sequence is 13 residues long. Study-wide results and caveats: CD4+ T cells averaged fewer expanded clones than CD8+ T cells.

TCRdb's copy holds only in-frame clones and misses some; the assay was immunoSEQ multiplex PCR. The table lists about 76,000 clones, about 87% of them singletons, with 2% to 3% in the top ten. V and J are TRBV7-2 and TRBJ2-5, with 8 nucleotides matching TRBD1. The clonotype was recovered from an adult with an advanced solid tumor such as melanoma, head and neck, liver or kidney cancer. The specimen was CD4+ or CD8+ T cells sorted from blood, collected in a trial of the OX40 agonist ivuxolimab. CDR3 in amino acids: CASRFDRGGTQYF. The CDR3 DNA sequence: TGTGCCAGCAGGTTCGACAGGGGAGGGACCCAGTACTTC.